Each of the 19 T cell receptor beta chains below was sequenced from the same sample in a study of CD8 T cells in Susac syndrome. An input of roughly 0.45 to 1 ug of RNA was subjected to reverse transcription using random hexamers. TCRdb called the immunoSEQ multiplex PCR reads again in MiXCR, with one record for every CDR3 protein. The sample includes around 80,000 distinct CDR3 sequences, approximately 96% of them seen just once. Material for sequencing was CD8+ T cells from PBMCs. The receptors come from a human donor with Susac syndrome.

The CDR3 loop is CATSEFSGTGELFF. The DNA for the CDR3 is TGTGCCACCAGTGAGTTTAGCGGAACCGGGGAGCTGTTTTTT. V is TRBV24-1 and J is TRBJ2-2, with D possibly matching TRBD2 (6 bases). Germline values: CDR1 KGHDR, CDR2 SFDVKD. V lost 4 bases, J lost 5 bases, and 10 bases lay in between. CDR3 length: 14 residues.

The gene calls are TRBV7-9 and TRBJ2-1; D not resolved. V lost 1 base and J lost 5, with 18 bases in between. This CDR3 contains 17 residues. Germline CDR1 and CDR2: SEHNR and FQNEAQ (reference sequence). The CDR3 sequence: CASSLGGLKPPNNEQFF. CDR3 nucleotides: TGTGCCAGCAGCTTAGGAGGTCTCAAGCCCCCTAACAATGAGCAGTTCTTC.

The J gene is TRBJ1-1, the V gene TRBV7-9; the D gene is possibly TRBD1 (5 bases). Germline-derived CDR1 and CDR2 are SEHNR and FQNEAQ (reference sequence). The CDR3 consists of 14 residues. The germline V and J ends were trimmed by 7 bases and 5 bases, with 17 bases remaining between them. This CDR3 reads CASKSVGEGTEAFF. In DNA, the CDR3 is TGTGCCAGCAAATCTGTCGGGGAGGGGACTGAAGCTTTCTTT.

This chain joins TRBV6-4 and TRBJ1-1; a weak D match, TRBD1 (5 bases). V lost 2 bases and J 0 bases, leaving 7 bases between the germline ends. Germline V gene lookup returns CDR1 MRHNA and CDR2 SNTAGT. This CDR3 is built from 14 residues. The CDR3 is CASSDEGMNTEAFF. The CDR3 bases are TGTGCCAGCAGTGACGAGGGGATGAACACTGAAGCTTTCTTT.

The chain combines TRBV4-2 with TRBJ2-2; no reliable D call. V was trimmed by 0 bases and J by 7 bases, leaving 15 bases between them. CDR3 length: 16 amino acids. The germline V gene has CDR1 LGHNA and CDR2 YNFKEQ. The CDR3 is CASSQDWSVNGGELFF. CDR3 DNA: TGTGCCAGCAGCCAAGATTGGTCCGTTAACGGCGGGGAGCTGTTTTTT.

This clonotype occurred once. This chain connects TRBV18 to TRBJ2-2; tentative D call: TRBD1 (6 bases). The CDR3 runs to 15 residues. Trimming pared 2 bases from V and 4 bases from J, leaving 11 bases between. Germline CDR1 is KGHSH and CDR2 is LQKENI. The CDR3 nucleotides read TGTGCCAGCTCACCAACCGGGACATTCACCGGGGAGCTGTTTTTT. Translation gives CASSPTGTFTGELFF.

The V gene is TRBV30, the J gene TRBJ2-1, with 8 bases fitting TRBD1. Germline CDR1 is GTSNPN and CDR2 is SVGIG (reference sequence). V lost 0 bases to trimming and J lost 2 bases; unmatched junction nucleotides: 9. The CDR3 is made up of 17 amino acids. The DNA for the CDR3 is TGTGCCTGGAGTGTTACGACAGGGGTTGGCCCCTACAATGAGCAGTTCTTC. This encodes CAWSVTTGVGPYNEQFF.

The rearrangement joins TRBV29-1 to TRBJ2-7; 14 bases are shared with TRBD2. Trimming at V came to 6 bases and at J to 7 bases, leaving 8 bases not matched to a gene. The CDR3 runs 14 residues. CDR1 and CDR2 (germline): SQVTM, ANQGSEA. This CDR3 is CSVLGLAGENEQYF. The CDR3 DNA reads TGCAGCGTCTTGGGACTAGCGGGAGAGAATGAGCAGTACTTC.

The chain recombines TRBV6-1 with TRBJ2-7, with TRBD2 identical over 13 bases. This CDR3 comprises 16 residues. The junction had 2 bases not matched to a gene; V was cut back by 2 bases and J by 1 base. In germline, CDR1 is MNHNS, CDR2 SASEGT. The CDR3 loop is CASSELGLAGSYEQYV. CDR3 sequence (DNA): TGTGCCAGCAGTGAATTGGGACTAGCGGGGTCCTACGAGCAGTACGTC.

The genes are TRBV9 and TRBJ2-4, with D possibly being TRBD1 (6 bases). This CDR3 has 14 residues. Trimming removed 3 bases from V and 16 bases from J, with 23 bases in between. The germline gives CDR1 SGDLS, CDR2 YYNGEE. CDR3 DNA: TGTGCCAGCAGCGCGAACCGGGACACCATACAGGGATACTTC. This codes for CASSANRDTIQGYF.

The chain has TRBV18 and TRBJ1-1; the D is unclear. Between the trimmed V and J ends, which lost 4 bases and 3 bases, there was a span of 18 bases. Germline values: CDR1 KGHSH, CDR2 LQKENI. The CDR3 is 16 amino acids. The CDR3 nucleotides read TGTGCCAGCTCACTCGGCTACCGGGAACAGCACACTGAAGCTTTCTTT. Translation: CASSLGYREQHTEAFF. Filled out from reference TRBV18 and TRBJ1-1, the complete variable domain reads NAGVMQNPRHLVRRRGQEARLRCSPMKGHSHVYWYRQLPEEGLKFMVYLQKENIIDESGMPKERFSAEFPKEGPSILRIQQVVRGDSAAYFCASSLGYREQHTEAFFGQGTRLTVV.

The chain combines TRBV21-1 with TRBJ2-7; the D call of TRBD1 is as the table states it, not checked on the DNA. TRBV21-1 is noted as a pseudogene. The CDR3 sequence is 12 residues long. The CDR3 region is CASSRGRCEQYV. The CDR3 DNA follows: TGTGCCAGCTCTCGGGGGAGATGCGAGCAGTACGTC.

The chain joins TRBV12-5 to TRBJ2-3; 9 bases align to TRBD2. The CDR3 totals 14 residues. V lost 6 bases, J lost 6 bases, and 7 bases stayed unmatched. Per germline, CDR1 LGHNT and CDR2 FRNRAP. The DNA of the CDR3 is TGTGCTAGTGGGGCGGGGGGGCCAAGGGATACGCAGTATTTT. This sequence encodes CASGAGGPRDTQYF.

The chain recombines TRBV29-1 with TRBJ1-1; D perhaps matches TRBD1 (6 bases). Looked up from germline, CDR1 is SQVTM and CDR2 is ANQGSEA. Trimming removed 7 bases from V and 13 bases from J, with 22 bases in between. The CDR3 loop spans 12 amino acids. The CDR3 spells CSGGGVGRKGFF. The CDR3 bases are TGCAGCGGCGGGGGCGTGGGGCGTAAAGGTTTCTTT.

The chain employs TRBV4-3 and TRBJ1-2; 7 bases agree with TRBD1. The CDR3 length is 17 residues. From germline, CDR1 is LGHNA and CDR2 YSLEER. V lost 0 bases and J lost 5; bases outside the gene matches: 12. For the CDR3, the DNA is TGCGCCAGCAGCCAAGATGGTGGTGGGGGACAGACTTATGGCTACACCTTC. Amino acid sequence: CASSQDGGGGQTYGYTF.

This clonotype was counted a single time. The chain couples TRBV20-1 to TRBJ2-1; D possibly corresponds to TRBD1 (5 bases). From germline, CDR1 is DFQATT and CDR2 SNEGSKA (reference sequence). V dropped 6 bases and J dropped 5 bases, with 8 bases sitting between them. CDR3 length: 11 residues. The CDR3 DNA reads TGCAGTGCCCAGGGAAACAATGAGCAGTTCTTC. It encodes CSAQGNNEQFF.

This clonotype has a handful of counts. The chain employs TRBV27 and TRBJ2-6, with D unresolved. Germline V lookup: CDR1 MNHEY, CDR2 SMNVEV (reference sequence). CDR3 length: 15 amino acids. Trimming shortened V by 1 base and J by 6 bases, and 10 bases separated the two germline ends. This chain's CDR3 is CASSLYAPSANVLTF. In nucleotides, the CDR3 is TGTGCCAGCAGTTTATACGCCCCCTCGGCCAACGTCCTGACTTTC.

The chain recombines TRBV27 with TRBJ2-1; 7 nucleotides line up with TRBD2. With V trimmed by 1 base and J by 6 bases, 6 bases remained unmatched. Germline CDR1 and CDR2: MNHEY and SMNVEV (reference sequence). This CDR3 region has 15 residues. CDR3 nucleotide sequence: TGTGCCAGCAGTTTATACGGGGGGATCGGCAATGAGCAGTTCTTC. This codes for CASSLYGGIGNEQFF.

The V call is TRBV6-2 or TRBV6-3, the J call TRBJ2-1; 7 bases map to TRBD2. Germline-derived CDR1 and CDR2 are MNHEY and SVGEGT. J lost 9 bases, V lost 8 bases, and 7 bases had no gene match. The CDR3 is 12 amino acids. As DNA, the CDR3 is TGTGCCAGCGGGGGAGGGAGCGGTGAGCAGTTCTTC. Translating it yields CASGGGSGEQFF.